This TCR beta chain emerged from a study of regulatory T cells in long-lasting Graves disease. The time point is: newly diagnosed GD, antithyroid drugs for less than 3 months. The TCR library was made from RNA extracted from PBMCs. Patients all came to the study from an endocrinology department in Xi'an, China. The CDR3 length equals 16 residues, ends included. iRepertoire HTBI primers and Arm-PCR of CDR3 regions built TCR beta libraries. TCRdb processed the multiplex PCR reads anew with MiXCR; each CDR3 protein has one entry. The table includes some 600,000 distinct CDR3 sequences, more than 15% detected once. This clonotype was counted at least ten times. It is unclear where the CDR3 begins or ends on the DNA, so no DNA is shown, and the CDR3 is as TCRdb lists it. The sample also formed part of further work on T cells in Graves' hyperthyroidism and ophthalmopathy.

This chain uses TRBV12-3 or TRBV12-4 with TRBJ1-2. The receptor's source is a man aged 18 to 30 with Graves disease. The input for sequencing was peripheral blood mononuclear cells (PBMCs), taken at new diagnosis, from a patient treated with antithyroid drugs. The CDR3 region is CASRPSAARANYGYTF.